The TCR beta chain under discussion was sequenced for a study of cytomegalovirus exposure and HLA in healthy donors. PCR primers comprised 60 Vbeta and 13 Jbeta primers. Produced via immunoSEQ multiplex PCR; TCRdb's table is partial and in-frame only. The repertoire includes 180,000 or so clones, over 60% of them detected once, and roughly 0.76% sits in the top ten. Study results and limitations: Despite most TCR sequences being rare, some public TCRs occurred in many donors.

Notes on this clone: Its antigen remains unknown.

Germline-derived CDR1 and CDR2 are SGHNT and YYREEE (reference sequence). The CDR3 runs to 19 residues. Germline trimming cut 4 bases from V and 2 bases from J; bases unmatched to any gene: 13. V gene TRBV5-4 combines with J gene TRBJ1-6; TRBD1 aligns across 9 bases. The sequenced sample was PBMCs. The source is a female donor in good health and CMV-seronegative. The CDR3 sequence: CASSPAGTGTLTYNSPLHF. CDR3 nucleotides: TGTGCCAGCAGCCCAGCCGGGACAGGGACCTTAACCTATAATTCACCCCTCCACTTT.